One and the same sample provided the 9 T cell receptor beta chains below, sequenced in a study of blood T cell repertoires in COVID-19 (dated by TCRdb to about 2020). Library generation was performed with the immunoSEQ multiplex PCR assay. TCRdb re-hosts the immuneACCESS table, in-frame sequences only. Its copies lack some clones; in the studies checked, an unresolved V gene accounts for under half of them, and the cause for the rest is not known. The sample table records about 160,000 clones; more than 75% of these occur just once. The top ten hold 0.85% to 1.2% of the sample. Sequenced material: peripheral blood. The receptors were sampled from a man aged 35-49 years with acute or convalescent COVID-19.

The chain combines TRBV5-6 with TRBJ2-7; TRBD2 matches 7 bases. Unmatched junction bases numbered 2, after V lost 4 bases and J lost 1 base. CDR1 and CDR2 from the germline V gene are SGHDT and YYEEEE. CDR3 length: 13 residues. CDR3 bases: TGTGCCAGCAGCAACGGGGGGTCCTACGAGCAGTACTTC. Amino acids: CASSNGGSYEQYF.

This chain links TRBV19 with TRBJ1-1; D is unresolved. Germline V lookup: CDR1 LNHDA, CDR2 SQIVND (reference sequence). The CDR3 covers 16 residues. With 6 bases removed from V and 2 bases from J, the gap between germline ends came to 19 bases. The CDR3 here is CASSRREHAINTEAFF. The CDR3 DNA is TGTGCCAGTAGCCGGAGGGAACACGCAATAAACACTGAAGCTTTCTTT.

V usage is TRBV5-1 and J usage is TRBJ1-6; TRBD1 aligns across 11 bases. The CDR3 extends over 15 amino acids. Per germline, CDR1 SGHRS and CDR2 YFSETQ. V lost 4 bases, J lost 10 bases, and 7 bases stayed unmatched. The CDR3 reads CASSPGTGGGSPLHF. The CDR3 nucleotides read TGCGCCAGCAGCCCCGGGACAGGGGGTGGATCACCCCTCCACTTT. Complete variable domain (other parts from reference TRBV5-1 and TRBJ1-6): KAGVTQTPRYLIKTRGQQVTLSCSPISGHRSVSWYQQTPGQGLQFLFEYFSETQRNKGNFPGRFSGRQFSNSRSEMNVSTLELGDSALYLCASSPGTGGGSPLHFGNGTRLTVT.

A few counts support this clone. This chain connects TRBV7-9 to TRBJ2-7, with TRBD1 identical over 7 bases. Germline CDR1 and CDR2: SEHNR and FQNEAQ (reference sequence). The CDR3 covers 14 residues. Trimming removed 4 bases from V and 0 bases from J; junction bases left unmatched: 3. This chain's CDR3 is CASSSGTASYEQYF. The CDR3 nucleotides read TGTGCCAGCAGCTCTGGGACAGCCTCCTACGAGCAGTACTTC.

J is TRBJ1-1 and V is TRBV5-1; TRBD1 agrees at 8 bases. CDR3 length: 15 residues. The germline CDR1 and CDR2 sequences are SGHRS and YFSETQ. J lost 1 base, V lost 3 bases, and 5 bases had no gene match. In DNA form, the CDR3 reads TGCGCCAGCAGCTCGGGAGGACAGGGGAACACTGAAGCTTTCTTT. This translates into CASSSGGQGNTEAFF.

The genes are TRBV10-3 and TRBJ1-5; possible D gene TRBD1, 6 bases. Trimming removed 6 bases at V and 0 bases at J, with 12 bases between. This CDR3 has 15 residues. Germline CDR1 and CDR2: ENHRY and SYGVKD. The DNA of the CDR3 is TGTGCCATCAGAGCTGGACAGAATAGCAATCAGCCCCAGCATTTT. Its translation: CAIRAGQNSNQPQHF.

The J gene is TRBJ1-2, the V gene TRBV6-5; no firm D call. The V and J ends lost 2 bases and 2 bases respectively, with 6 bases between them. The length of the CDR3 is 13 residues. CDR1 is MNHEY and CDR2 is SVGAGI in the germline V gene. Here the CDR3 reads CASSYVGNYGYTF. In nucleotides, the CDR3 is TGTGCCAGCAGTTACGTGGGCAACTATGGCTACACCTTC.

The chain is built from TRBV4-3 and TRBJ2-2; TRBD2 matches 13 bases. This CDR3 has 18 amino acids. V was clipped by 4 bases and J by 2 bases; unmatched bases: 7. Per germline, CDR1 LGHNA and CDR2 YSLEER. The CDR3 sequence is CASSPRLAGGPNTGELFF. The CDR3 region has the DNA TGCGCCAGCAGCCCGAGACTAGCGGGGGGCCCTAACACCGGGGAGCTGTTTTTT.

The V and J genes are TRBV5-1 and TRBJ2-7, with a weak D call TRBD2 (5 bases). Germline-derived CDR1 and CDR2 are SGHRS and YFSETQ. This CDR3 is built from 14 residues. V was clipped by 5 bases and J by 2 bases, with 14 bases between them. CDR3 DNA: TGCGCCAGCAGTTATCTAGCTGGAACCTACGAGCAGTACTTC. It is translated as CASSYLAGTYEQYF.